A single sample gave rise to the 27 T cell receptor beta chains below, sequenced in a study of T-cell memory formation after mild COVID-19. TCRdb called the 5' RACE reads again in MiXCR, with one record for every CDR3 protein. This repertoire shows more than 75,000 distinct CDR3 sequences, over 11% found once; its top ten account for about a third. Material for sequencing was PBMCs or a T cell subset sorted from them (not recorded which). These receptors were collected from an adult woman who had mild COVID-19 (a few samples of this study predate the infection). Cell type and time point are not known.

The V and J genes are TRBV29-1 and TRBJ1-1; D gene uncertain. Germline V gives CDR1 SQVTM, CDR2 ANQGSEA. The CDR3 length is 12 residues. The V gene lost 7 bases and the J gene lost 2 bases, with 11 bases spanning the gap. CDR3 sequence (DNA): TGCAGCGCTCATGACCCCAACACTGAAGCTTTCTTT. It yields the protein CSAHDPNTEAFF.

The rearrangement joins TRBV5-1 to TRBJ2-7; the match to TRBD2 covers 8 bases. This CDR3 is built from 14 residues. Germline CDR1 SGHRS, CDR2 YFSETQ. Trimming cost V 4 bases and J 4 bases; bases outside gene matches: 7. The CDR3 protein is CASSPPAGAYEQYF. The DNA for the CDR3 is TGCGCCAGCAGCCCCCCAGCGGGGGCTTACGAGCAGTACTTC.

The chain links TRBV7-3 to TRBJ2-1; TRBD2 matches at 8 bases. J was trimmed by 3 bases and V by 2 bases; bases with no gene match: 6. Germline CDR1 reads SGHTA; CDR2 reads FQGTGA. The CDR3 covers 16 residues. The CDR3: CASSLVEREFYNEQFF. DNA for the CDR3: TGTGCCAGCAGCTTAGTGGAGCGGGAGTTCTACAATGAGCAGTTCTTC.

CDR3 coding DNA: TGCAGCGTTGAAGGGGGCACGGGGGGCAGGGACAATGAGCAGTTCTTC. Translated: CSVEGGTGGRDNEQFF. V is TRBV29-1 and J is TRBJ2-1, with D possibly being TRBD2 (7 bases). From germline, CDR1 is SQVTM and CDR2 ANQGSEA. CDR3 length: 16 residues. The V end was cut by 1 base, the J end by 5 bases, with 18 bases between.

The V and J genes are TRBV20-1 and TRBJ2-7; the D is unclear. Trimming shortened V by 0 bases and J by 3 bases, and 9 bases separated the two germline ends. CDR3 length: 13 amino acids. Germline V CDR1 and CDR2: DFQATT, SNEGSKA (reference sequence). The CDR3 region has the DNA TGCAGTGCTAGAGATCCTGGCGACTACGAGCAGTACTTC. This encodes CSARDPGDYEQYF.

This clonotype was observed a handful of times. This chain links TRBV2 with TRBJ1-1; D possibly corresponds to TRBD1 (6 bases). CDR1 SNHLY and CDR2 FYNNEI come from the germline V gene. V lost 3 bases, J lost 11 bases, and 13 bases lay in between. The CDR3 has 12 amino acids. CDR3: CASSEHREGAFF. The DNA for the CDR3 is TGTGCCAGCAGTGAGCACAGGGAGGGGGCTTTCTTT.

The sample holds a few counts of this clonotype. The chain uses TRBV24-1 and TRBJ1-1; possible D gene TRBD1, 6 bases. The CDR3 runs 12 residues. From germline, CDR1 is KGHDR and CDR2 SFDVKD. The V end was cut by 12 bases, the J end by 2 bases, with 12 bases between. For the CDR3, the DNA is TGTGCCGTCCGGACAGCCAACACTGAAGCTTTCTTT. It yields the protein CAVRTANTEAFF.

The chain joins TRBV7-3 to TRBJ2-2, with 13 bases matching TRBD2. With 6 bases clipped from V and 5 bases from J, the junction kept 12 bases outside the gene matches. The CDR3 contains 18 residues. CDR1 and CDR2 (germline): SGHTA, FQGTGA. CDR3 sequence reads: CASSYKGLAGPITGELFF. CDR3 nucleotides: TGTGCCAGCAGTTACAAGGGACTAGCGGGGCCCATTACCGGGGAGCTGTTTTTT.

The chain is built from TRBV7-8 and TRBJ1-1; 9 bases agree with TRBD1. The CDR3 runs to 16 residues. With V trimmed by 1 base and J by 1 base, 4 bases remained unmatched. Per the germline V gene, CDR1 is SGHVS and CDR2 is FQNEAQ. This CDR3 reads CASSLVRDRENTEAFF. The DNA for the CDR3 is TGTGCCAGCAGCTTAGTACGGGACAGGGAGAACACTGAAGCTTTCTTT.

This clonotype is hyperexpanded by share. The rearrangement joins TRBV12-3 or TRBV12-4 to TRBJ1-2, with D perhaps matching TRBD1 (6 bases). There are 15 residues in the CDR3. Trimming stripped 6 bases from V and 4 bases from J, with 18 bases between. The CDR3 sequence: CASSSDRKPSYGYTF. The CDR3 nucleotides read TGTGCCAGCAGCTCCGACAGGAAACCCTCCTATGGCTACACCTTC.

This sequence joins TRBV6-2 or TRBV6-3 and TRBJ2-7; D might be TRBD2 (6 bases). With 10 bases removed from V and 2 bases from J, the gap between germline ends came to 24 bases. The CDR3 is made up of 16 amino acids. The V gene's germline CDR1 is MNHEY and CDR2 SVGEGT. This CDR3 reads CATEPGEAPVPYEQYF. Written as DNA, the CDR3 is TGTGCCACCGAACCCGGGGAGGCTCCCGTCCCCTACGAGCAGTACTTC.

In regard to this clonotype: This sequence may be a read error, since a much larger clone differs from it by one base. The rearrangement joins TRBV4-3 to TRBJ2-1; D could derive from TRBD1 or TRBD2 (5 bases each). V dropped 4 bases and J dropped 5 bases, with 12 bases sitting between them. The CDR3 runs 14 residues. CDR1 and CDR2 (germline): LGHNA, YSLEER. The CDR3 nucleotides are TGCGCCAGCAGCCCCAGGGACGGCAACAATGAGCAGTTCTTC. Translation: CASSPRDGNNEQFF.

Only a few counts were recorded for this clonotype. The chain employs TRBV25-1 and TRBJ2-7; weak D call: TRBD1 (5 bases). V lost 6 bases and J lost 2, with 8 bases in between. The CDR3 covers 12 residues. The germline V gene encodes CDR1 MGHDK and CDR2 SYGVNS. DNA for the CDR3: TGTGCCAGCAGAAAGGACACCTACGAGCAGTACTTC. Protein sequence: CASRKDTYEQYF.

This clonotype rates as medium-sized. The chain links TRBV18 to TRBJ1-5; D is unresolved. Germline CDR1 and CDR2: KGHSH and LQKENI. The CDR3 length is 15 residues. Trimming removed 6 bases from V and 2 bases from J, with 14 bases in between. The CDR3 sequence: CASSVSTIGNQPQHF. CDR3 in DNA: TGTGCCAGCTCGGTCAGTACAATCGGCAATCAGCCCCAGCATTTT.

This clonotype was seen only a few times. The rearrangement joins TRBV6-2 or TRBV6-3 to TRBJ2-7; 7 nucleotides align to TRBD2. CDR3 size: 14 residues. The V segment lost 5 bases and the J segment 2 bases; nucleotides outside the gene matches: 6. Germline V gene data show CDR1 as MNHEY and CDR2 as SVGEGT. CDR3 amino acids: CASSTPGTTYEQYF. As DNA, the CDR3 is TGTGCCAGCAGTACCCCCGGGACTACCTACGAGCAGTACTTC.

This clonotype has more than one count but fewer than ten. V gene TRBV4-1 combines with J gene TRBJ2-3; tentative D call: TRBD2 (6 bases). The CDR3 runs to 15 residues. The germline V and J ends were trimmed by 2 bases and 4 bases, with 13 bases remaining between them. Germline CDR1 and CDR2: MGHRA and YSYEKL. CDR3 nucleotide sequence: TGCGCCAGCAGCCAACTCGGAGGGGTCCCAGATACGCAGTATTTT. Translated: CASSQLGGVPDTQYF.

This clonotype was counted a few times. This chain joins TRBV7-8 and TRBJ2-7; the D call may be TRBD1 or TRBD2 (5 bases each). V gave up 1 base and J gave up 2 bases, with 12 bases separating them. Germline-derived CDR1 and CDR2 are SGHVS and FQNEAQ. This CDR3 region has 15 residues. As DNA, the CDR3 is TGTGCCAGCAGCTTAGTTGTCGGGGCAACCTACGAGCAGTACTTC. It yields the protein CASSLVVGATYEQYF.

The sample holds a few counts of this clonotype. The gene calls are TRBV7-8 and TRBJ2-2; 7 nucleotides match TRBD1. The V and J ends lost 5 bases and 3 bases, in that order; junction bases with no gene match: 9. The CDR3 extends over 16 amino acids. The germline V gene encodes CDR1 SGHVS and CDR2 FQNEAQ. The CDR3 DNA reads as TGTGCCAGCAGCCTTTCGGACAGGCGATACACCGGGGAGCTGTTTTTT. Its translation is CASSLSDRRYTGELFF.

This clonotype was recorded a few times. This CDR3 reads CASSSGVPSYNEQFF. CDR3 DNA: TGTGCCAGCAGTTCGGGGGTCCCCTCCTACAATGAGCAGTTCTTC. V is TRBV12-3 or TRBV12-4 and J is TRBJ2-1, with D perhaps TRBD2 (6 bases). Trimming pared 4 bases from V and 0 bases from J, leaving 10 bases between. The CDR3 sequence is 15 residues long.

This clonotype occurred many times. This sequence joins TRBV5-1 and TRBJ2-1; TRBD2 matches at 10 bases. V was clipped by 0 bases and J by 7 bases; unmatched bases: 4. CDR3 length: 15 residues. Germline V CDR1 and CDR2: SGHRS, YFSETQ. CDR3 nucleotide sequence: TGCGCCAGCAGCTTGGTAGCGGGAGGAGGGAATGAGCAGTTCTTC. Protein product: CASSLVAGGGNEQFF.

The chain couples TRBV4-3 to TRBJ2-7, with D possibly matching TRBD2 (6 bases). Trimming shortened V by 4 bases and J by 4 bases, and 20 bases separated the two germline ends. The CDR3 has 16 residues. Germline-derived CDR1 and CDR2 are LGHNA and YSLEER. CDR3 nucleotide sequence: TGCGCCAGCAGCCCCTCCAGGAGGGTGATACTATACGAGCAGTACTTC. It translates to CASSPSRRVILYEQYF.

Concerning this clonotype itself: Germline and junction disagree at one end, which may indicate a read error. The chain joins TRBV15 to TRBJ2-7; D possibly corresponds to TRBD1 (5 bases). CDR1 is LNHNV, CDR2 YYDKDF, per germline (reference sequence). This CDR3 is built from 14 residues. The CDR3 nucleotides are TGTGCCACTAGCAGAGATGGGGCGTTAGGGGAGCAGTACTTC. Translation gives CATSRDGALGEQYF.

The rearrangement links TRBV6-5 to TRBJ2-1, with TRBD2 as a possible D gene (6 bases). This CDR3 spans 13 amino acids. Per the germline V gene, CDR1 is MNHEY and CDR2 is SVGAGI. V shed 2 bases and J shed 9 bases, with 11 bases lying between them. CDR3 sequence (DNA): TGTGCCAGCAGTTACGCGGCGGGACCTGAGCAGTTCTTC. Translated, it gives CASSYAAGPEQFF.

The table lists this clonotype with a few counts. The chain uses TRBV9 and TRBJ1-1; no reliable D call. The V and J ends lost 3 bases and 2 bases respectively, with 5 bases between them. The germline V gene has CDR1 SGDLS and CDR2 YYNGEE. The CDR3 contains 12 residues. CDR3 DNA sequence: TGTGCCAGCAGCGCCGCAAACACTGAAGCTTTCTTT. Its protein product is CASSAANTEAFF.

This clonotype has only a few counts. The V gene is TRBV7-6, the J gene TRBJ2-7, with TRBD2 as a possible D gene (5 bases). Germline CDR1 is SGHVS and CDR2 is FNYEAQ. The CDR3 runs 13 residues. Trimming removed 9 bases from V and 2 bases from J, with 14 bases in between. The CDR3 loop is CASSLERPYEQYF. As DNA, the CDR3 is TGTGCCAGTTCACTAGAACGACCCTACGAGCAGTACTTC.

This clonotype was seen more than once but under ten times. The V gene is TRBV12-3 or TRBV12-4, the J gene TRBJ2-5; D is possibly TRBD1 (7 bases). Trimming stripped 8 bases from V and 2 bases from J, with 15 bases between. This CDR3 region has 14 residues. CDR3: CASGGTATQETQYF. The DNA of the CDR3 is TGTGCCAGCGGCGGGACAGCAACACAAGAGACCCAGTACTTC.

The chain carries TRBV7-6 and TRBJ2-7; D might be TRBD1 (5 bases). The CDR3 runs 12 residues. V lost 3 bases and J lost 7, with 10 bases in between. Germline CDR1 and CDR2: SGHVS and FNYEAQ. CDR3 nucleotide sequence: TGTGCCAGCAGCTTCAACCCAGGGGAGCAGTACTTC. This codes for CASSFNPGEQYF.